This TCR beta chain was observed in a study of T cells in Graves' hyperthyroidism and ophthalmopathy. Whole-study findings and limits: Separation of ophthalmopathy from stable hyperthyroidism was achieved by a 13 V-J model.

The CDR3 has 12 amino acids. Trimming pared 2 bases from V and 11 bases from J, leaving 10 bases between. This clonotype was recorded a few times. The antigen is unknown. A much larger clone is a single base away; this may be a read error. Ophthalmopathy in the patients scored at least 3 on Clinical Activity Score and at least 4 on NOSPECS grade, lasting under 3 months. RNA transcripts provided the source from which TCR beta CDR3 regions were amplified. Initially, a first-round RT-PCR of the TCR CDR3 employed the HTBI primer set. TCRdb analysed the multiplex PCR reads with MiXCR anew, one entry per CDR3 protein. This repertoire shows more than 300,000 distinct CDR3 sequences, about 18% found once; its top ten account for less than 45%.

The chain couples TRBV12-3 or TRBV12-4 to TRBJ2-1; D gene unclear. The TCR comes from a young man with Graves' ophthalmopathy. The sequenced sample consisted of blood. The CDR3 loop reads CASSLTGPKQFF. The CDR3 coding sequence is TGTGCCAGCAGTTTAACCGGACCTAAGCAGTTCTTC.